Listed below are T cell receptor beta chains from one sample, sequenced in a study of blood T cell repertoires in COVID-19. This table comes from immunoSEQ multiplex PCR, and its TCRdb copy is limited to in-frame clones, with some not included. Of approximately 340,000 clones listed, approximately 90% are singletons. Sequenced sample: peripheral blood. These receptors were taken from a man aged 25 to 40 with COVID-19, enrolled during active disease. The CDR3 runs from the conserved cysteine through the conserved F or W. The D gene is left open where the match is weak. Size values are once, few and many counts, or a class for expanded clones, and some rows have none.

V gene: TRBV18
D gene: TRBD1
clone size: .
CDR3 length: 15
J gene: TRBJ1-4
CDR3 DNA: TGTGCCAGCTCACCACCACAGGGGACTAATGAAAAACTGTTTTTT
CDR3 protein: CASSPPQGTNEKLFF

V gene: TRBV2
D gene: TRBD2
clone size: .
CDR3 length: 18
J gene: TRBJ2-5
CDR3 DNA: TGTGCCAGCAGCTCGACTAGCGGGAGGCGATCGATCCAAGAGACCCAGTACTTC
CDR3 protein: CASSSTSGRRSIQETQYF

V gene: TRBV30
D gene: .
clone size: once
CDR3 length: 17
J gene: TRBJ1-1
CDR3 DNA: TGTGCCTGGATTAAGAGTCGACAGCAACTACCCCACACTGAAGCTTTCTTT
CDR3 protein: CAWIKSRQQLPHTEAFF

V gene: TRBV4-3
D gene: TRBD2
clone size: few
CDR3 length: 17
J gene: TRBJ2-2
CDR3 DNA: TGCGCCAGCAGCCGAGTACCCCGGGGGGGAGACACCGGGGAGCTGTTTTTT
CDR3 protein: CASSRVPRGGDTGELFF

V gene: TRBV11-2
D gene: .
clone size: .
CDR3 length: 14
J gene: TRBJ2-1
CDR3 DNA: TGTGCCAGCAGCTTATCTACAGCGAGGGTTGAGCAGTTCTTC
CDR3 protein: CASSLSTARVEQFF

V gene: TRBV5-5
D gene: TRBD1
clone size: .
CDR3 length: 15
J gene: TRBJ2-3
CDR3 DNA: TGTGCCAGCGATAAACAGGGGGCCTGGACAGATACGCAGTATTTT
CDR3 protein: CASDKQGAWTDTQYF

V gene: TRBV6-5
D gene: .
clone size: .
CDR3 length: 14
J gene: TRBJ1-4
CDR3 DNA: TGTGCCAGCAGCCGACAGGCAACTAATGAAAAACTGTTTTTT
CDR3 protein: CASSRQATNEKLFF

V gene: TRBV9
D gene: .
clone size: .
CDR3 length: 14
J gene: TRBJ1-2
CDR3 DNA: TGTGCCAGCAGCGTGGCCGGGACAAACTATGGCTACACCTTC
CDR3 protein: CASSVAGTNYGYTF

V gene: TRBV10-3
D gene: TRBD1
clone size: .
CDR3 length: 16
J gene: TRBJ1-6
CDR3 DNA: TGTGCCATCAGTGAACCTGGACAGGGACGAGGTTCACCCCTCCACTTT
CDR3 protein: CAISEPGQGRGSPLHF

V gene: TRBV11-2
D gene: .
clone size: .
CDR3 length: 12
J gene: TRBJ2-7
CDR3 DNA: TGTGCCAGCAGCTTAGATAGGGGTGGGCAGTACTTC
CDR3 protein: CASSLDRGGQYF

V gene: TRBV9
D gene: TRBD1
clone size: .
CDR3 length: 16
J gene: TRBJ1-2
CDR3 DNA: TGTGCCAGCAGCCCTTCTGCAGGACAGGGAAAATATGGCTACACCTTC
CDR3 protein: CASSPSAGQGKYGYTF

V gene: TRBV12-5
D gene: .
clone size: .
CDR3 length: 11
J gene: TRBJ1-1
CDR3 DNA: TGTGCTAGTGGTTCCCCGAGTGAAGCTTTCTTT
CDR3 protein: CASGSPSEAFF

V gene: TRBV20-1
D gene: .
clone size: .
CDR3 length: 16
J gene: TRBJ2-2
CDR3 DNA: TGCAGTGCTAGTTCTAAAAGGCGAGGGCTCACCGGGGGGCTGTTTTTT
CDR3 protein: CSASSKRRGLTGGLFF

V gene: TRBV6-6
D gene: .
clone size: .
CDR3 length: 12
J gene: TRBJ1-3
CDR3 DNA: TGTGCCAGCTGGGGGGCTGGAAACACCATATATTTT
CDR3 protein: CASWGAGNTIYF

V gene: TRBV28
D gene: TRBD1
clone size: .
CDR3 length: 15
J gene: TRBJ1-6
CDR3 DNA: TGTGCCAGCAGGATAAAGGGACAGTATAATTCACCCCTCCACTTT
CDR3 protein: CASRIKGQYNSPLHF

V gene: TRBV6-5
D gene: .
clone size: .
CDR3 length: 13
J gene: TRBJ1-2
CDR3 DNA: TGTGCCAGCAGTTACGAAGGGGTCTATGGCTACACCTTC
CDR3 protein: CASSYEGVYGYTF

V gene: TRBV10-3
D gene: TRBD1
clone size: once
CDR3 length: 14
J gene: TRBJ2-3
CDR3 DNA: TGTGCCATCAGTGGGGGACAGATAACAGATACGCAGTATTTT
CDR3 protein: CAISGGQITDTQYF

V gene: TRBV2
D gene: .
clone size: .
CDR3 length: 13
J gene: TRBJ2-7
CDR3 DNA: TGTGCCAGCAGTGAAGCGTATACACGGGGGCAGTACTTC
CDR3 protein: CASSEAYTRGQYF

V gene: TRBV4-3
D gene: TRBD1
clone size: once
CDR3 length: 15
J gene: TRBJ1-5
CDR3 DNA: TGCGCCAGCAGCCAAGATTCAGGGGGCGACCAGCCCCAGCATTTT
CDR3 protein: CASSQDSGGDQPQHF

V gene: TRBV6-5
D gene: TRBD1
clone size: once
CDR3 length: 14
J gene: TRBJ1-2
CDR3 DNA: TGTGCCACGAGGGAACCCGACAGGGGCTATGGCTACACCTTC
CDR3 protein: CATREPDRGYGYTF

V gene: TRBV7-2
D gene: TRBD1
clone size: .
CDR3 length: 15
J gene: TRBJ1-1
CDR3 DNA: TGTGCCAGCAGCTTAGGCGGGACAGCTAACACTGAAGCTTTCTTT
CDR3 protein: CASSLGGTANTEAFF

V gene: TRBV15
D gene: TRBD1
clone size: .
CDR3 length: 17
J gene: TRBJ1-5
CDR3 DNA: TGTGCCACCAGCAGAAACCCGGGTAGGGGGCGAAATCAGCCCCAGCATTTT
CDR3 protein: CATSRNPGRGRNQPQHF

V gene: TRBV3-1/TRBV3-2
D gene: .
clone size: .
CDR3 length: 15
J gene: TRBJ2-1
CDR3 DNA: TGTGCCAGCAGCCAGGACCAGGGTCCAGGGGATGAGCAGTTCTTC
CDR3 protein: CASSQDQGPGDEQFF

V gene: TRBV19
D gene: TRBD1
clone size: .
CDR3 length: 20
J gene: TRBJ2-2
CDR3 DNA: TGTGCCACCACCGAATCCGGGACAGGTCTTTATCGATCTAGGACCGGGGAGCTGTTTTTT
CDR3 protein: CATTESGTGLYRSRTGELFF

V gene: TRBV19
D gene: .
clone size: .
CDR3 length: 15
J gene: TRBJ1-1
CDR3 DNA: TGTGCCAGTAGATTAGATGTGCGTACGAACACTGAAGCTTTCTTT
CDR3 protein: CASRLDVRTNTEAFF

V gene: TRBV7-3
D gene: .
clone size: .
CDR3 length: 18
J gene: TRBJ1-6
CDR3 DNA: TGTGCCAGCAGCTCCGACCTTTCACGACCTAGACCTTATTCACCCCTCCACTTT
CDR3 protein: CASSSDLSRPRPYSPLHF

V gene: TRBV19
D gene: TRBD1
clone size: .
CDR3 length: 15
J gene: TRBJ1-5
CDR3 DNA: TGTGCCAGTAGCAACAGGGGGCTCGTCGGTCAGCCCCAGCATTTT
CDR3 protein: CASSNRGLVGQPQHF

V gene: TRBV5-1
D gene: .
clone size: .
CDR3 length: 16
J gene: TRBJ1-5
CDR3 DNA: TGCGCCAGCAGCCATAGCGGGCCGCATAGCAATCAGCCCCAGCATTTT
CDR3 protein: CASSHSGPHSNQPQHF

V gene: TRBV18
D gene: .
clone size: .
CDR3 length: 13
J gene: TRBJ2-7
CDR3 DNA: TGTGCCAGCTCACCTCCGGGATCCTACGAGCAGTACTTC
CDR3 protein: CASSPPGSYEQYF

V gene: TRBV3-1/TRBV3-2
D gene: TRBD2
clone size: .
CDR3 length: 15
J gene: TRBJ2-7
CDR3 DNA: TGTGCCAGCACCCAGGTATGGGGAGGGTCCTACGAGCAGTACTTC
CDR3 protein: CASTQVWGGSYEQYF

V gene: TRBV18
D gene: TRBD1
clone size: once
CDR3 length: 14
J gene: TRBJ1-5
CDR3 DNA: TGTGCCAGCGCTGGACAGGGAATATATCAGCCCCAGCATTTT
CDR3 protein: CASAGQGIYQPQHF

V gene: TRBV7-9
D gene: TRBD1
clone size: .
CDR3 length: 14
J gene: TRBJ2-1
CDR3 DNA: TGTGCCAGCAGCCAGGGGGCGCCTTACAATGAGCAGTTCTTC
CDR3 protein: CASSQGAPYNEQFF

V gene: TRBV4-2
D gene: TRBD1
clone size: once
CDR3 length: 16
J gene: TRBJ1-1
CDR3 DNA: TGTGCCAGCAGCCAAGCCGGGGGACAGGGGAGGACTGAAGCTTTCTTT
CDR3 protein: CASSQAGGQGRTEAFF

V gene: TRBV6-5
D gene: TRBD1
clone size: .
CDR3 length: 16
J gene: TRBJ1-6
CDR3 DNA: TGTGCCAGCAGTTATGAGGGGACAGGGGGGGGTTCACCCCTCCACTTT
CDR3 protein: CASSYEGTGGGSPLHF

V gene: TRBV21-1
D gene: .
clone size: .
CDR3 length: 18
J gene: TRBJ1-5
CDR3 DNA: TGTGCCAGCAGCAAAGAGGGACAGGGGGCGTATAGCAATCAGCCCCAGCATTTT
CDR3 protein: CASSKEGQGAYSNQPQHF

V gene: TRBV27
D gene: .
clone size: .
CDR3 length: 16
J gene: TRBJ2-1
CDR3 DNA: TGTGCCAGCAGTTTATTTTTGGGACTTACAGACAATGAGCAGTTCTTC
CDR3 protein: CASSLFLGLTDNEQFF

V gene: TRBV29-1
D gene: TRBD2
clone size: .
CDR3 length: 16
J gene: TRBJ2-2
CDR3 DNA: TGCAGCGTCGCTGGTTTGACTAGCGGGAGTACCGGGGAGCTGTTTTTT
CDR3 protein: CSVAGLTSGSTGELFF

V gene: TRBV2
D gene: .
clone size: once
CDR3 length: 16
J gene: TRBJ1-5
CDR3 DNA: TGTGCCAGCACCCCGAAGAGACAGCTAGGCAATCAGCCCCAGCATTTT
CDR3 protein: CASTPKRQLGNQPQHF

V gene: TRBV7-6
D gene: TRBD2
clone size: once
CDR3 length: 15
J gene: TRBJ2-7
CDR3 DNA: TGTGCCAGCAGCTTAGGTGTCGGGGGGGCTTACGAGCAGTACTTC
CDR3 protein: CASSLGVGGAYEQYF

V gene: TRBV7-9
D gene: .
clone size: .
CDR3 length: 14
J gene: TRBJ1-2
CDR3 DNA: TGTGCCAGCACCTTCGGCGGGGGCGCGGAAGGCTACACCTTC
CDR3 protein: CASTFGGGAEGYTF

V gene: TRBV28
D gene: TRBD1
clone size: few
CDR3 length: 15
J gene: TRBJ1-5
CDR3 DNA: TGTGCCAGCAGTCATAGGACAGGTGGCAATCAGCCCCAGCATTTT
CDR3 protein: CASSHRTGGNQPQHF

V gene: TRBV5-1
D gene: TRBD1
clone size: .
CDR3 length: 14
J gene: TRBJ1-1
CDR3 DNA: TGCGCCAGCAGCTTGGGGGGACAGGGCACTGAAGCTTTCTTT
CDR3 protein: CASSLGGQGTEAFF

V gene: TRBV6-1
D gene: TRBD2
clone size: .
CDR3 length: 15
J gene: TRBJ2-1
CDR3 DNA: TGTGCCAGCAGTGAATGGCTAGCGGGAGGGCGAGAGCAGTTCTTC
CDR3 protein: CASSEWLAGGREQFF

V gene: TRBV18
D gene: TRBD1
clone size: .
CDR3 length: 15
J gene: TRBJ1-5
CDR3 DNA: TGTGCCAGCTCACCAGGACAGGGGGCGAAACAGCCCCAGCATTTT
CDR3 protein: CASSPGQGAKQPQHF

V gene: TRBV5-1
D gene: TRBD2
clone size: few
CDR3 length: 14
J gene: TRBJ2-7
CDR3 DNA: TGCGCCAGCAGCCCGGGAAGCGGGGCCTACGAGCAGTACTTC
CDR3 protein: CASSPGSGAYEQYF

V gene: TRBV4-3
D gene: TRBD2
clone size: .
CDR3 length: 14
J gene: TRBJ2-1
CDR3 DNA: TGCGCCAGCAGCCATAGCGGGGGGGCGGTTGAGCAGTTCTTC
CDR3 protein: CASSHSGGAVEQFF

V gene: TRBV6-6
D gene: .
clone size: .
CDR3 length: 15
J gene: TRBJ1-5
CDR3 DNA: TGTGCCAGCAGTTACTCCGGGTGGGGGGATCAGCCCCAGCATTTT
CDR3 protein: CASSYSGWGDQPQHF

V gene: TRBV18
D gene: .
clone size: .
CDR3 length: 17
J gene: TRBJ2-7
CDR3 DNA: TGTGCCAGCTCACCAGCCAATGCAGGGGACCTCGCCTACGAGCAGTACTTC
CDR3 protein: CASSPANAGDLAYEQYF

V gene: TRBV7-3
D gene: .
clone size: .
CDR3 length: 13
J gene: TRBJ2-7
CDR3 DNA: TGTGCCAGCAGCAGGGGGTGGGGCGCAGTGCAGTACTTC
CDR3 protein: CASSRGWGAVQYF

V gene: TRBV5-6
D gene: TRBD1
clone size: .
CDR3 length: 17
J gene: TRBJ1-1
CDR3 DNA: TGTGCCAGCAGCTACCCGTTACAGGGGGGAATGAACACTGAAGCTTTCTTT
CDR3 protein: CASSYPLQGGMNTEAFF

V gene: TRBV7-3
D gene: TRBD1
clone size: .
CDR3 length: 17
J gene: TRBJ2-6
CDR3 DNA: TGTGCCAGCAGCCCCCCACAGGGGGCGGGTGGGGCCAACGTCCTGATTTTC
CDR3 protein: CASSPPQGAGGANVLIF

V gene: TRBV6-5
D gene: .
clone size: once
CDR3 length: 14
J gene: TRBJ2-5
CDR3 DNA: TGTGCCAGCAGTCAACCCCGGGGAGGAAAGACCCAGTACTTC
CDR3 protein: CASSQPRGGKTQYF

V gene: TRBV5-1
D gene: .
clone size: few
CDR3 length: 14
J gene: TRBJ2-1
CDR3 DNA: TGCGCCAGCAGCCCTGGAGGGTCCTACAATGAGCAGTTCTTC
CDR3 protein: CASSPGGSYNEQFF

V gene: TRBV6-5
D gene: TRBD1
clone size: .
CDR3 length: 15
J gene: TRBJ1-2
CDR3 DNA: TGTGCCAGCAGTACCCGACAGGGGGCTTACTATGGCTACACCTTC
CDR3 protein: CASSTRQGAYYGYTF

V gene: TRBV7-2
D gene: .
clone size: .
CDR3 length: 16
J gene: TRBJ1-5
CDR3 DNA: TGTGCCAGCAGCTCCCTCGGGGAGGGCTCCAATCAGCCCCAGCATTTT
CDR3 protein: CASSSLGEGSNQPQHF

V gene: TRBV3-1/TRBV3-2
D gene: .
clone size: .
CDR3 length: 15
J gene: TRBJ1-4
CDR3 DNA: TGTGCCAGCAGCCAACCCTACAGGACGAGTGAAAAACTGTTTTTT
CDR3 protein: CASSQPYRTSEKLFF

V gene: TRBV11-2
D gene: .
clone size: .
CDR3 length: 13
J gene: TRBJ2-1
CDR3 DNA: TGTGCCAGCAGCTTAGGTAGCTACAATGAGCAGTTCTTC
CDR3 protein: CASSLGSYNEQFF

V gene: TRBV18
D gene: .
clone size: once
CDR3 length: 14
J gene: TRBJ1-1
CDR3 DNA: TGTGCCAGCTCACCTTTCGGGGGGCGCACTGAAGCTTTCTTT
CDR3 protein: CASSPFGGRTEAFF